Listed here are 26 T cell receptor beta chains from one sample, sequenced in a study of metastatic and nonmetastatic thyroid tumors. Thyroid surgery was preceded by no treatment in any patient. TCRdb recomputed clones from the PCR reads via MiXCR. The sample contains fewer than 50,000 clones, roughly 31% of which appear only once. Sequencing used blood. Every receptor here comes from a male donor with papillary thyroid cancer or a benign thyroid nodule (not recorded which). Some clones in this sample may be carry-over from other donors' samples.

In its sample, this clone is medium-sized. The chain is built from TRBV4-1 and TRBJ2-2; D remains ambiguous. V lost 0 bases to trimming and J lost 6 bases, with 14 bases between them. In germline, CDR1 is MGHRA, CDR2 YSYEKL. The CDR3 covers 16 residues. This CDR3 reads CASSQERIRDSGELFF. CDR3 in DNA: TGCGCCAGCAGCCAAGAAAGGATCCGAGACTCCGGGGAGCTGTTTTTT.

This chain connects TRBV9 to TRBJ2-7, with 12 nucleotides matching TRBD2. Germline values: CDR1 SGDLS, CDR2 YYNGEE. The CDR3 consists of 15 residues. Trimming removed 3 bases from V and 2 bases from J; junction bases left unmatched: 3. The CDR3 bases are TGTGCCAGCAGCGCCGGACTAGCGGGAACCTACGAGCAGTACTTC. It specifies CASSAGLAGTYEQYF.

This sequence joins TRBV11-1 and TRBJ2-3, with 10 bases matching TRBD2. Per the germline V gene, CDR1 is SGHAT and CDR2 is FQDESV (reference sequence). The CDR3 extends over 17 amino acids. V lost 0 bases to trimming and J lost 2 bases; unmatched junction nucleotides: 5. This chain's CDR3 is CASSLARTSGSTDTQYF. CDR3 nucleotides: TGTGCCAGCAGCTTAGCGCGGACTAGCGGATCCACAGATACGCAGTATTTT.

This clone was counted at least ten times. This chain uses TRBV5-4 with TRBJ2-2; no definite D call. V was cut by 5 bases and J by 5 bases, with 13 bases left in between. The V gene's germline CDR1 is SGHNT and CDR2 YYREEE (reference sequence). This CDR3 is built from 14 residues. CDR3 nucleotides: TGTGCCAGCAGTTCCCGGACGAGAACCGGGGAGCTGTTTTTT. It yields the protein CASSSRTRTGELFF.

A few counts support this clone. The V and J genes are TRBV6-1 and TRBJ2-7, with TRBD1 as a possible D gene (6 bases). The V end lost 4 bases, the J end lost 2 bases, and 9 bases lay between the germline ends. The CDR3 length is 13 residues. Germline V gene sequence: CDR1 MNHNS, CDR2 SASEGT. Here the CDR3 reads CASSGNRAYEQYF. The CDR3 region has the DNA TGTGCCAGCAGTGGTAACAGGGCCTACGAGCAGTACTTC.

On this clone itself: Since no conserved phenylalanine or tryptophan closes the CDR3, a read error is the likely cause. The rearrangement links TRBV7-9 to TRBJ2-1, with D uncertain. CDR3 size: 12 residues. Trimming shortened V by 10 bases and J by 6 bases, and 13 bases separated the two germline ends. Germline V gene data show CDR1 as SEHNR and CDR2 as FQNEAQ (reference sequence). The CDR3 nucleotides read TGTGCCACTTTTCCCCCCACCAATGAGCAGTTCCTC. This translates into CATFPPTNEQFL.

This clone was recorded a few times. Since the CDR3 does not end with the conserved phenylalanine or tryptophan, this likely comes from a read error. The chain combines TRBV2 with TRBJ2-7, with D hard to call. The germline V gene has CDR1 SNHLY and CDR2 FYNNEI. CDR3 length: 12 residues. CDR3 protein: CAYGWSSYEQYL. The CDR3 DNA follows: TGTGCTTACGGCTGGAGCTCCTACGAGCAGTACTTA.

CDR3 DNA sequence: TGCAGTGCTACCCCGACAGGGAGGGGTGGCTACACCTTC. Amino acid sequence: CSATPTGRGGYTF. The chain recombines TRBV20-1 with TRBJ1-2, with TRBD1 matching over 7 bases. Germline-derived CDR1 and CDR2 are DFQATT and SNEGSKA (reference sequence). The V segment lost 4 bases and the J segment 7 bases; nucleotides outside the gene matches: 9. The CDR3 runs 13 residues.

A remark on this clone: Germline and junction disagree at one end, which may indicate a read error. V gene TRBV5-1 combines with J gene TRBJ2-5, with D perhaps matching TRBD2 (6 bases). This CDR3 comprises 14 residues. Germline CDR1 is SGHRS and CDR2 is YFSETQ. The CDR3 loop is CASSWGDSNDTQYF. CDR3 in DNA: TGCGCTAGCAGCTGGGGGGACTCCAATGATACCCAGTACTTC.

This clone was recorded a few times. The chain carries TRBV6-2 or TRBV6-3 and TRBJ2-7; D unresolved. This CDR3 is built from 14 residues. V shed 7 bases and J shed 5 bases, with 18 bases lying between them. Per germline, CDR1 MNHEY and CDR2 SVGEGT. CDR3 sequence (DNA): TGTGCCAGCACCCCTGATCCTTGGATGGACGAGCAGTACTTC. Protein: CASTPDPWMDEQYF.

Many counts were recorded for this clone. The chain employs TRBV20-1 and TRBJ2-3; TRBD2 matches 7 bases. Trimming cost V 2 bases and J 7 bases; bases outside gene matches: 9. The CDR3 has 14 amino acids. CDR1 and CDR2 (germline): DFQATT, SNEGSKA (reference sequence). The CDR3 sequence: CSARRAGVKYTQYF. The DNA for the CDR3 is TGCAGTGCTAGAAGGGCGGGAGTTAAGTATACGCAGTATTTT.

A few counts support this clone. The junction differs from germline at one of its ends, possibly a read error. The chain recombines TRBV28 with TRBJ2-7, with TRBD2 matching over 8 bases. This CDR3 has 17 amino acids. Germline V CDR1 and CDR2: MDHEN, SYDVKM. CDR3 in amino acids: CSSSFLFGTSGRYEQYF. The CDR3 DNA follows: TGTTCCAGCAGTTTTCTCTTCGGGACCAGCGGGAGATACGAGCAGTACTTC. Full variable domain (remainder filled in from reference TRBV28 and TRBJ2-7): DVKVTQSSRYLVKRTGEKVFLECVQDMDHENMFWYRQDPGLGLRLIYFSYDVKMKEKGDIPEGYSVSREKKERFSLILESASTNQTSMYLCSSSFLFGTSGRYEQYFGPGTRLTVT.

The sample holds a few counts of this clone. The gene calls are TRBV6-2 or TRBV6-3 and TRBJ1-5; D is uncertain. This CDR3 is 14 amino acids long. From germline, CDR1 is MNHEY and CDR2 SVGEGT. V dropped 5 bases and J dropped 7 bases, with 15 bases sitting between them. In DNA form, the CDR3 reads TGTGCCAGCAGTCTCCAGACCCATAGACAGCCCCAGCATTTT. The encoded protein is CASSLQTHRQPQHF.

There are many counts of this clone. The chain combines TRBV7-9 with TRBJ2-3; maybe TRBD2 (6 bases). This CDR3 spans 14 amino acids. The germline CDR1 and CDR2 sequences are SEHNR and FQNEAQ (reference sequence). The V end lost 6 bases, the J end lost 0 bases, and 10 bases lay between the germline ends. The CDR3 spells CASRRDLSTDTQYF. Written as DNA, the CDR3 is TGTGCCAGCAGGCGGGACCTAAGCACAGATACGCAGTATTTT.

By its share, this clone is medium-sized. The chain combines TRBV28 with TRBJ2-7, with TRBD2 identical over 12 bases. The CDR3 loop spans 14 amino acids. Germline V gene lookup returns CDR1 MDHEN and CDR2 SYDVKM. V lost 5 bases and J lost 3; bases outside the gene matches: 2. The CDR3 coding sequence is TGTGCCAGCAGTCTAGCGGGAGGGAGCTACGAGCAGTACTTC. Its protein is CASSLAGGSYEQYF.

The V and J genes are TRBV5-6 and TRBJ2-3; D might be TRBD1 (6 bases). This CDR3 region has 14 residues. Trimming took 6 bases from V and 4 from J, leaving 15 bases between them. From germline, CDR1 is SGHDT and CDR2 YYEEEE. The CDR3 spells CASNVGGESDTQYF. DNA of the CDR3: TGTGCCAGCAACGTAGGGGGAGAATCAGATACGCAGTATTTT.

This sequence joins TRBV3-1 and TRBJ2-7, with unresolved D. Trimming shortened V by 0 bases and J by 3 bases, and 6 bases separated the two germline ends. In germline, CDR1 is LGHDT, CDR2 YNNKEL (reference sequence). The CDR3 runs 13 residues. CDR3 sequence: CASSQDILYEQYF. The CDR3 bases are TGTGCCAGCAGCCAAGATATACTCTACGAGCAGTACTTC.

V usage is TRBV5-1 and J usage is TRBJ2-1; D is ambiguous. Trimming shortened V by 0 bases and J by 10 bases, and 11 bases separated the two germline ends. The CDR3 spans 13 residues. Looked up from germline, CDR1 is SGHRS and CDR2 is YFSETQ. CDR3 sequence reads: CASSLERTMEQFF. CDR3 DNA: TGCGCCAGCAGCTTGGAGCGTACAATGGAGCAGTTCTTC.

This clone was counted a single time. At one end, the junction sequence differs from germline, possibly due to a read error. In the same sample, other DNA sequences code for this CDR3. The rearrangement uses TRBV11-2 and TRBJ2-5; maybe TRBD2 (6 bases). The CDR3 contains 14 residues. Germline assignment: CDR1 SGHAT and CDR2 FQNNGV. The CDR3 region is CASRLGDPGETQYF. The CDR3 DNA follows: TGTGCCAGCAGACTCGGGGATCCGGGGGAGACACAGTACTTC. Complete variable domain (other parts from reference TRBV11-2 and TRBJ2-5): EAGVAQSPRYKIIEKRQSVAFWCNPISGHATLYWYQQILGQGPKLLIQFQNNGVVDDSQLPKDRFSAERLKGVDSTLKIQPAKLEDSAVYLCASRLGDPGETQYFGPGTRLLVL.

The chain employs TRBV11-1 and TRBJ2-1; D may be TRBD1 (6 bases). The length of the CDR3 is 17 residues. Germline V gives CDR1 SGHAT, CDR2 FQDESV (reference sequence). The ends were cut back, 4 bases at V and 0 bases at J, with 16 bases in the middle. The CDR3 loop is CASSSHRVWGSYNEQFF. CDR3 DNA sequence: TGTGCCAGCAGCTCCCACAGGGTCTGGGGCTCCTACAATGAGCAGTTCTTC.

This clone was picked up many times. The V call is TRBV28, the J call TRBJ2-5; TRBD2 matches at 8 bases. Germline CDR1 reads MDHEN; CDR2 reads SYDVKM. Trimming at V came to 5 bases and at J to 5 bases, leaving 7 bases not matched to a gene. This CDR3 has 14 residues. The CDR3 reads CASSQAGARETQYF. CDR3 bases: TGTGCCAGCAGTCAAGCGGGGGCTAGGGAGACCCAGTACTTC.

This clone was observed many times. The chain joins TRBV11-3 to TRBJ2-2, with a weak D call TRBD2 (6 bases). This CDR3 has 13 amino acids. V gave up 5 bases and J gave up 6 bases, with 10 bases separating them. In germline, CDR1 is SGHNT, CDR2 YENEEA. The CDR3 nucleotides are TGTGCCAGCAGCCCCGGGGAGGCCGGGGAGCTGTTTTTT. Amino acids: CASSPGEAGELFF. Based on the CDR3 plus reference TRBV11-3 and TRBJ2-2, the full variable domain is EAGVVQSPRYKIIEKKQPVAFWCNPISGHNTLYWYLQNLGQGPELLIRYENEEAVDDSQLPKDRFSAERLKGVDSTLKIQPAELGDSAVYLCASSPGEAGELFFGEGSRLTVL.

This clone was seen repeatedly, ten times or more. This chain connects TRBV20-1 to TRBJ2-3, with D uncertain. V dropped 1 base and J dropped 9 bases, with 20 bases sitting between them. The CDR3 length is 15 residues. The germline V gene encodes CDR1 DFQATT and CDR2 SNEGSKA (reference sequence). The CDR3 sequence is CSARAVGDQTETQYF. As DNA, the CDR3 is TGCAGTGCTAGAGCGGTTGGCGACCAAACGGAAACGCAGTATTTT.

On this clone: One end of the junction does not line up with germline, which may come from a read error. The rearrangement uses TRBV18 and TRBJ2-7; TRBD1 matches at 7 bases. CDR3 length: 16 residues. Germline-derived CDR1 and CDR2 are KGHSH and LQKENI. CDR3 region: CASSPSLTGTENEHYF. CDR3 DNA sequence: TGTGCCAGCTCACCTAGCCTGACAGGGACCGAAAACGAGCATTACTTC.

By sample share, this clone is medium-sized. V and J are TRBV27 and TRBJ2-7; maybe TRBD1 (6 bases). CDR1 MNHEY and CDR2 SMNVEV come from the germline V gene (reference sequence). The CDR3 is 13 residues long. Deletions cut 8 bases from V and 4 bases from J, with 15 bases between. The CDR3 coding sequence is TGTGCCAGCCGACGGGACATATGGTACGAGCAGTACTTC. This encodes CASRRDIWYEQYF.

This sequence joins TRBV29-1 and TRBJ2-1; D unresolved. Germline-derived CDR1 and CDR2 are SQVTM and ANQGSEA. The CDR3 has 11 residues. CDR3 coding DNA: TGCATCGCCGAGAAGGGTGTCGAGCAGTTCTTC. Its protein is CIAEKGVEQFF.